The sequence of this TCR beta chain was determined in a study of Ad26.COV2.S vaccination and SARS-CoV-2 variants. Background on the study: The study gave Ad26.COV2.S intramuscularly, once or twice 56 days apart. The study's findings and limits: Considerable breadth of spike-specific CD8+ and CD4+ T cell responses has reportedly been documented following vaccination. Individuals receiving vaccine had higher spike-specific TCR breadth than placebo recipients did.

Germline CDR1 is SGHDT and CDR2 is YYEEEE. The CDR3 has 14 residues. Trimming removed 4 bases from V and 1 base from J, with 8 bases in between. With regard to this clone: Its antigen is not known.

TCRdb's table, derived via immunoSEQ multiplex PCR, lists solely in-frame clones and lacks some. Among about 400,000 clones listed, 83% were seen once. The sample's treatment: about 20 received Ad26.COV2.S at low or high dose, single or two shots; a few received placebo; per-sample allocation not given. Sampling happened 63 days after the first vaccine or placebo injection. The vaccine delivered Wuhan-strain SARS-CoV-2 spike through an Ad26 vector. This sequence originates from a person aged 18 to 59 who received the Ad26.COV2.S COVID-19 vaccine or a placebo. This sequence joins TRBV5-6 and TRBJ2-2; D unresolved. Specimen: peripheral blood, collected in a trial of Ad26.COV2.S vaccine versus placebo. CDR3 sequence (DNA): TGTGCCAGCAGCCTGTACGAGAACACCGGGGAGCTGTTTTTT. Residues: CASSLYENTGELFF.